This T cell receptor (beta chain) was retrieved from a study of OX40 agonist ivuxolimab in advanced cancers. The overall study: Partial responses occurred in Three dose-escalation patients, one with hepatocellular carcinoma and two with cutaneous melanoma. Study-wide points: Some patients without response likewise showed low normalized clonal expansion. Researchers did not determine the expanded peripheral T cells' antigen specificity. Blood T cells, both CD4+ and CD8+, expanded clonally by week 6 at 0.1 to 3.0 mg/kg.

V lost 5 bases, J lost 4 bases, and 9 bases lay in between. CDR1 SEHNR and CDR2 FQNEAQ come from the germline V gene (reference sequence). There are 13 residues in the CDR3. Concerning this clone: As yet, its antigen is unknown.

Sequenced by immunoSEQ multiplex PCR; TCRdb stores in-frame clones only, minus some. The sample has about 60,000 clones, 85% seen once. The source is an adult with an advanced solid tumor such as melanoma, head and neck, liver or kidney cancer. The chain carries TRBV7-9 and TRBJ2-1; TRBD2 might be the D (6 bases). The sample here was CD4+ or CD8+ T cells sorted from blood, taken in a trial of the OX40 agonist ivuxolimab. The CDR3 sequence: CASSRAGYNEQFF. In nucleotides, the CDR3 is TGTGCCAGCAGCCGGGCGGGGTACAATGAGCAGTTCTTC.